This T cell receptor beta chain derives from a study of T cells in Graves' hyperthyroidism and ophthalmopathy. Study context: Peripheral blood specimens were obtained at initial diagnosis, prior to any treatment.

Exclusion of patients followed from uncontrolled infection, other autoimmune disease, pregnancy or lactation. For the diagnoses, clinical symptoms, serum thyroxine and TRAb, thyroid ultrasound and orbital computed tomography were used. It was approximately 9.7 ml of fresh peripheral blood that supplied the PBMCs. Authors of the study amplified TCR beta CDR3 regions from RNA transcripts. An initial round of RT-PCR targeting the TCR CDR3 relied on the HTBI primer set. MiXCR was run by TCRdb on the multiplex PCR reads, yielding one entry per CDR3 protein. Of approximately 400,000 distinct CDR3 sequences listed, around 15% are singletons. Germline CDR1 reads SGHRS; CDR2 reads YFSETQ. The CDR3 has 15 amino acids. Trimming pared 0 bases from V and 3 bases from J, leaving 10 bases between. This clonotype turned up a few times.

The specimen sequenced was blood. The V call is TRBV5-1, the J call TRBJ1-5, with D perhaps TRBD1 (6 bases). The source is a man aged 50-60 years with Graves' ophthalmopathy. Written as DNA, the CDR3 is TGCGCCAGCAGCTTGGGGGACACCAACAATCAGCCCCAGCATTTT. Translated: CASSLGDTNNQPQHF.